Below, one TCR beta chain is given with its context. The data were taken from a study of T cells in Graves' hyperthyroidism and ophthalmopathy. This CDR3 is 16 amino acids long. Germline lookup yields CDR1 MNHEY and CDR2 SMNVEV (reference sequence). Trimming removed 0 bases from V and 3 bases from J; junction bases left unmatched: 8. Amplification targeted TCR beta CDR3 regions from RNA transcripts. HTBI primers were employed in a first-round RT-PCR of the TCR CDR3. From the multiplex PCR reads, TCRdb called clonotypes with MiXCR, one entry per CDR3 protein. The sample carries 400,000 to 550,000 distinct CDR3 sequences, roughly a quarter recorded once.

The sample comprised blood. This TCR derives from a woman aged 25 to 39 with Graves' ophthalmopathy. This sequence joins TRBV27 and TRBJ2-7, with 7 bases that match TRBD2. This CDR3 is CASSLSGLGEGYEQYF. Written as DNA, the CDR3 is TGTGCCAGCAGTTTATCGGGCCTAGGGGAGGGCTACGAGCAGTACTTC.